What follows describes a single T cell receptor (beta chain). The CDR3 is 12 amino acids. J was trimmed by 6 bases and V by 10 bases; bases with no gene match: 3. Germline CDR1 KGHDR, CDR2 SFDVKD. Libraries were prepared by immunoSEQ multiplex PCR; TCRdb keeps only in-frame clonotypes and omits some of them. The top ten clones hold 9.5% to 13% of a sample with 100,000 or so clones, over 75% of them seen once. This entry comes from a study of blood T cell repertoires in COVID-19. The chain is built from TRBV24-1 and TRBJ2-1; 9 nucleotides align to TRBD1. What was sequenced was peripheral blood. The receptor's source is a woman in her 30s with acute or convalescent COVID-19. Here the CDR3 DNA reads TGTGCCACTGGACAGGGGAGCAATGAGCAGTTCTTC. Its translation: CATGQGSNEQFF.